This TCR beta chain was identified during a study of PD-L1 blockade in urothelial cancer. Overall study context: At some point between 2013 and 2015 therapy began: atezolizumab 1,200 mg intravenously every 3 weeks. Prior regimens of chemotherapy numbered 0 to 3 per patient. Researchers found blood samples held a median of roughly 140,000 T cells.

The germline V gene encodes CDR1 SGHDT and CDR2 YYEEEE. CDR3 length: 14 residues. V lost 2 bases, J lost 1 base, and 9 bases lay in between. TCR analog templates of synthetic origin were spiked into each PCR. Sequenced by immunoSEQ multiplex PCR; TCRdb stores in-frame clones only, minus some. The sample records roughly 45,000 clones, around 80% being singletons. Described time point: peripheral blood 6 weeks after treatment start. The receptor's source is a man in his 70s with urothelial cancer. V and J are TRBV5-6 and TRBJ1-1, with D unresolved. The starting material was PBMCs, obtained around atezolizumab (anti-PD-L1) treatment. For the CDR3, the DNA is TGTGCCAGCAGCTTAGGACTCCAGAACACTGAAGCTTTCTTT. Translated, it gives CASSLGLQNTEAFF.